A single sample is the source of the 28 T cell receptor beta chains below, sequenced in a study of cytomegalovirus exposure and HLA in healthy donors. Vbeta (60) and Jbeta (13) primers were used in the PCR. Method: immunoSEQ multiplex PCR; TCRdb's copy keeps in-frame clones and lacks some. The repertoire holds more than 150,000 clones, with 75% to 85% as singletons. Input material: PBMCs. The receptors come from a girl aged 5-17 years in good health and CMV-seropositive.

The J gene is TRBJ2-1, the V gene TRBV5-6, with 7 bases matching TRBD1. The germline V gene encodes CDR1 SGHDT and CDR2 YYEEEE. J gave up 0 bases and V 3 bases, and 6 bases lay outside the gene matches. The CDR3 is 16 amino acids. Written as DNA, the CDR3 is TGTGCCAGCAGCTACCTCGACAGGGACTCCTACAATGAGCAGTTCTTC. This codes for CASSYLDRDSYNEQFF.

The chain is built from TRBV9 and TRBJ1-4; 8 bases align to TRBD1. With 3 bases clipped from V and 8 bases from J, the junction kept 6 bases outside the gene matches. CDR1 is SGDLS and CDR2 is YYNGEE in the germline V gene. The CDR3 is made up of 14 amino acids. CDR3 loop: CASSADRGGEKLFF. The CDR3 bases are TGTGCCAGCAGCGCCGACAGGGGAGGCGAAAAACTGTTTTTT.

The table lists this clone with a few counts. The chain couples TRBV11-3 to TRBJ2-5; D perhaps matches TRBD2 (7 bases). Germline CDR1 SGHNT, CDR2 YENEEA. The length of the CDR3 is 14 residues. V gave up 5 bases and J gave up 5 bases, with 15 bases separating them. Here the CDR3 reads CASSPAGGQETQYF. For the CDR3, the DNA is TGTGCCAGCAGCCCCGCCGGGGGGCAGGAGACCCAGTACTTC.

V and J are TRBV2 and TRBJ2-2; TRBD2 matches at 9 bases. Looked up from germline, CDR1 is SNHLY and CDR2 is FYNNEI. V trimming: 6 bases; J trimming: 4 bases; junction bases outside the gene matches: 3. This CDR3 contains 14 residues. CDR3 region: CASRGTSFTGELFF. Written as DNA, the CDR3 is TGTGCCAGCAGAGGGACTAGCTTCACCGGGGAGCTGTTTTTT.

The count of this clone is one. The V and J genes are TRBV15 and TRBJ2-7; possibly TRBD1 for D (6 bases). Per germline, CDR1 LNHNV and CDR2 YYDKDF (reference sequence). V was trimmed by 4 bases and J by 4 bases, leaving 20 bases between them. This CDR3 comprises 16 residues. DNA for the CDR3: TGTGCCACCAGCATCCTCACCGTGGACAGCCCTTACGAGCAGTACTTC. Translation gives CATSILTVDSPYEQYF.

The J gene is TRBJ2-7, the V gene TRBV6-4; 8 nucleotides align to TRBD2. V trimming: 7 bases; J trimming: 2 bases; junction bases outside the gene matches: 10. The CDR3 is 15 amino acids. Germline CDR1 is MRHNA and CDR2 is SNTAGT. The CDR3 region is CASIPPGTSAYEQYF. In DNA form, the CDR3 reads TGTGCCAGCATTCCCCCCGGGACTAGTGCCTACGAGCAGTACTTC.

The V gene is TRBV7-2, the J gene TRBJ2-7, with D perhaps matching TRBD2 (5 bases). The CDR3 is 13 residues long. Germline values: CDR1 SGHTA, CDR2 FQGNSA. V was pared by 5 bases and J by 3 bases, with 11 bases between. CDR3 in amino acids: CASSLRTLYEQYF. The CDR3 DNA follows: TGTGCCAGCAGCCTCAGGACTCTCTACGAGCAGTACTTC.

This chain connects TRBV6-5 to TRBJ1-1; TRBD1 is a possible D gene (5 bases). The CDR3 consists of 15 residues. The V and J ends lost 1 base and 3 bases respectively, with 12 bases between them. The germline V gene has CDR1 MNHEY and CDR2 SVGAGI. CDR3 bases: TGTGCCAGCAGTTACTGGGACTACCGGGACACTGAAGCTTTCTTT. Translation gives CASSYWDYRDTEAFF.

This clone came up a few times. The genes are TRBV5-1 and TRBJ1-6; 9 bases map to TRBD1. CDR1 is SGHRS and CDR2 is YFSETQ in the germline V gene. The CDR3 spans 17 residues. V lost 4 bases and J lost 10; bases outside the gene matches: 15. The CDR3 nucleotides are TGCGCCAGCAGCACCGATACAGGGGGCTTTTCTGGCTCACCCCTCCACTTT. It is translated as CASSTDTGGFSGSPLHF.

This rearrangement joins TRBV6-5 to TRBJ1-2, with 7 bases fitting TRBD1. The CDR3 has 14 amino acids. Germline CDR1 reads MNHEY; CDR2 reads SVGAGI. The V gene end was trimmed by 6 bases and the J gene end by 6 bases; junction bases not matched to a gene: 10. The CDR3: CASREVGTVNGYTF. The DNA for the CDR3 is TGTGCCAGCAGAGAAGTCGGGACAGTTAATGGCTACACCTTC.

The chain links TRBV7-6 to TRBJ2-1; 12 bases map to TRBD2. V lost 1 base to trimming and J lost 9 bases; unmatched junction nucleotides: 7. CDR1 is SGHVS and CDR2 is FNYEAQ in the germline V gene. The CDR3 has 16 amino acids. This CDR3 reads CASSLVLAGGSSEQFF. CDR3 bases: TGTGCCAGCAGCTTAGTTCTAGCGGGGGGGTCGAGTGAGCAGTTCTTC.

The V and J genes are TRBV5-1 and TRBJ2-7; no clear D gene. Germline CDR1 reads SGHRS; CDR2 reads YFSETQ. Trimming pared 2 bases from V and 0 bases from J, leaving 6 bases between. CDR3 length equals 13 residues. CDR3 protein: CASSLRSSYEQYF. In nucleotides, the CDR3 is TGCGCCAGCAGCTTAAGGAGCTCCTACGAGCAGTACTTC.

This chain uses TRBV6-1 with TRBJ1-1; tentative D call: TRBD1 (6 bases). Germline loops: CDR1 MNHNS, CDR2 SASEGT. Deletions cut 8 bases from V and 0 bases from J, with 16 bases between. The CDR3 covers 15 residues. CDR3 coding DNA: TGTGCCAGCCGGGAGGACAGCTTTATGAACACTGAAGCTTTCTTT. Translated: CASREDSFMNTEAFF.

Notes on this clone: Other DNA sequences within the sample encode an identical CDR3. The CDR3 region has the DNA TGTGCCAGCAGCTTTGGGCAGGGGAATCAGCCCCAGCATTTT. Its protein is CASSFGQGNQPQHF. J is TRBJ1-5 and V is TRBV7-2, with D tentatively TRBD1 (6 bases). This CDR3 region has 14 residues. Trimming stripped 3 bases from V and 4 bases from J, with 10 bases between. The germline gives CDR1 SGHTA, CDR2 FQGNSA.

The rearrangement joins TRBV27 to TRBJ2-7; 7 bases match TRBD2. The CDR3 extends over 14 amino acids. Per the germline V gene, CDR1 is MNHEY and CDR2 is SMNVEV (reference sequence). V lost 3 bases, J lost 4 bases, and 6 bases stayed unmatched. CDR3 amino acids: CASSFAGELYEQYF. CDR3 DNA: TGTGCCAGCAGTTTTGCGGGGGAGTTGTACGAGCAGTACTTC.

The V and J genes are TRBV5-4 and TRBJ1-2; tentative D call: TRBD1 (6 bases). Looked up from germline, CDR1 is SGHNT and CDR2 is YYREEE (reference sequence). Trimming left V 4 bases short and J 2 bases short, with 15 bases between. This CDR3 has 15 amino acids. CDR3 protein: CASSITFTGNYGYTF. CDR3 DNA: TGTGCCAGCAGCATAACCTTCACAGGGAACTATGGCTACACCTTC.

V and J are TRBV7-2 and TRBJ1-2; 9 bases agree with TRBD1. The germline V gene encodes CDR1 SGHTA and CDR2 FQGNSA. This CDR3 comprises 14 residues. The trim removed 1 base at V and 3 bases at J, leaving 0 bases unmatched. The CDR3 DNA reads as TGTGCCAGCAGCTTAGGGACAGGGGACTATGGCTACACCTTC. Its translation: CASSLGTGDYGYTF.

The rearrangement uses TRBV11-2 and TRBJ2-5; D not resolved. Trimming took off 7 bases at V and 2 bases at J, with 11 bases between the two ends. Germline CDR1 reads SGHAT; CDR2 reads FQNNGV. The CDR3 extends over 13 amino acids. The CDR3 coding sequence is TGTGCCAGCACCCGGCGGTTGCAAGAGACCCAGTACTTC. This codes for CASTRRLQETQYF.

The chain couples TRBV5-1 to TRBJ2-5; tentatively, D is TRBD2 (6 bases). CDR3 length: 16 amino acids. Germline assignment: CDR1 SGHRS and CDR2 YFSETQ. The V end lost 2 bases, the J end lost 1 base, and 15 bases lay between the germline ends. The CDR3 here is CASSFWGEIGQETQYF. The CDR3 bases are TGCGCCAGCAGCTTTTGGGGGGAAATAGGCCAAGAGACCCAGTACTTC.

This clone was found a few times. The genes are TRBV5-1 and TRBJ1-2; TRBD1 might be the D (6 bases). This CDR3 is built from 14 residues. Trimming cost V 4 bases and J 4 bases, with 14 bases left between them. CDR1 is SGHRS, CDR2 YFSETQ, per germline. CDR3 in DNA: TGCGCCAGCAGCACTTCGGACAGATCCTATGGCTACACCTTC. Translation: CASSTSDRSYGYTF.

J is TRBJ2-7 and V is TRBV7-8, with a possible D match to TRBD1 (6 bases). Deletions cut 4 bases from V and 2 bases from J, with 18 bases between. Germline CDR1 and CDR2: SGHVS and FQNEAQ. The CDR3 is 16 residues long. The CDR3 reads CASSSFTGDKPYEQYF. CDR3 bases: TGTGCCAGCAGCTCCTTTACTGGGGACAAGCCCTACGAGCAGTACTTC.

The rearrangement uses TRBV29-1 and TRBJ2-5, with D uncertain. This CDR3 spans 11 amino acids. Germline assignment: CDR1 SQVTM and CDR2 ANQGSEA. Between the trimmed V and J ends, which lost 5 bases and 3 bases, there was a span of 7 bases. CDR3 amino acids: CSVSQKETQYF. CDR3 DNA: TGCAGCGTTTCCCAGAAAGAGACCCAGTACTTC.

In the case of this clone: A junction boundary mismatches the germline segment, possibly from a read error. J is TRBJ1-2 and V is TRBV7-9; D is undetermined. The CDR3 is 14 amino acids. Germline CDR1 is SEHNR and CDR2 is FQNEAQ (reference sequence). The CDR3 nucleotides are TGTTCCAGCAGCTTTTCTTTTCCCGTTCAGGGCTACACCTTC. The encoded protein is CSSSFSFPVQGYTF.

The genes are TRBV12-5 and TRBJ1-2; D gene unclear. The V gene lost 6 bases and the J gene lost 0 bases, with 8 bases spanning the gap. Germline CDR1 reads LGHNT; CDR2 reads FRNRAP. The CDR3 spans 13 residues. CDR3 protein: CASGQIANYGYTF. The CDR3 DNA reads as TGTGCTAGTGGCCAAATAGCTAACTATGGCTACACCTTC.

The V and J genes are TRBV10-3 and TRBJ1-1, with D perhaps TRBD1 (6 bases). Trimming pared 1 base from V and 5 bases from J, leaving 17 bases between. The germline gives CDR1 ENHRY, CDR2 SYGVKD. This CDR3 is built from 16 residues. The CDR3 bases are TGTGCCATCAGTGAGTTCAAGAACAGGGAGAAAACTGAAGCTTTCTTT. Translating gives CAISEFKNREKTEAFF.

This clone turned up a few times. V usage is TRBV5-5 and J usage is TRBJ2-2; TRBD1 matches at 10 bases. The V gene end was trimmed by 0 bases and the J gene end by 5 bases; junction bases not matched to a gene: 10. Germline CDR1 is SGHKS and CDR2 is YYEKEE (reference sequence). This CDR3 comprises 18 residues. The DNA of the CDR3 is TGTGCCAGCAGCTTGGCCGTGACAGGGGGCCTACTTACCGGGGAGCTGTTTTTT. The encoded protein is CASSLAVTGGLLTGELFF.

The gene calls are TRBV6-5 and TRBJ1-4; D gene unclear. The CDR3 sequence is 15 residues long. Trimming cost V 4 bases and J 4 bases, with 13 bases left between them. CDR1 is MNHEY, CDR2 SVGAGI, per germline. The CDR3 nucleotides read TGTGCCAGCAGTTGGAATAGACGGGATAATGAAAAACTGTTTTTT. Translation: CASSWNRRDNEKLFF.

This clone was seen just once. The chain combines TRBV11-2 with TRBJ1-6; 8 bases are a match to TRBD1. V was pared by 7 bases and J by 6 bases, with 8 bases of the junction left unmatched. The germline V gene has CDR1 SGHAT and CDR2 FQNNGV. CDR3 size: 15 residues. CDR3 DNA sequence: TGTGCCAGCACCCGAAGGGGGACAGGTAATTCACCCCTCCACTTT. Its translation: CASTRRGTGNSPLHF.